This TCR beta chain was observed in a study of identical twins. This CDR3 comprises 14 residues. CDR1 and CDR2 from the germline V gene are MNHNS and SASEGT. V was cut by 3 bases and J by 0 bases, with 8 bases left in between. A word on this clonotype: What it recognizes is unknown.

Study findings and constraints: Out-of-frame beta chain sequences displayed weaker excess sharing between twins. It was out-of-frame TCR alpha sharing in monozygotic twins that models underestimated. There is a chance that invariant MAIT and iNKT cells partially muddied zero-insertion analyses. Shared out-of-frame alpha sequences (those common to twins) showed excess low generation probability.

Each CDR3 protein gets one entry after TCRdb re-called the 5' RACE reads with MiXCR. The data hold around 1.7 million distinct CDR3 sequences, with about 32% observed a single time. The chain is built from TRBV6-1 and TRBJ1-2; the D is unclear. This sequence was found in a newborn girl in good health. Sequencing was carried out using cord blood. DNA of the CDR3: TGTGCCAGCAGTGAGGGCGCCACTAACTATGGCTACACCTTC. Its protein is CASSEGATNYGYTF.